The 21 T cell receptor beta chains reported below all come from one sample, sequenced in a study of long-term antiretroviral therapy in people with HIV. Sequencing relied on immunoSEQ assay v3.0, run at survey level. The data were produced by immunoSEQ multiplex PCR, yet TCRdb's version contains in-frame clones alone and is incomplete. The sample records 14,000 or so clones, 76% being singletons. This specimen consisted of unsorted PBMCs, obtained 3.1 years after starting antiretroviral therapy. These receptors were collected from a man between 35 and 55 years old with HIV.

V is TRBV28 and J is TRBJ1-6, with D tentatively TRBD1 (5 bases). The CDR3 loop spans 13 amino acids. The V gene's germline CDR1 is MDHEN and CDR2 SYDVKM. Trimming took 6 bases from V and 9 from J, leaving 12 bases between them. The CDR3 reads CASRTERSSPLHF. The CDR3 DNA reads TGTGCCAGCAGGACAGAACGGAGTTCACCCCTCCACTTT.

The V gene is TRBV5-1, the J gene TRBJ1-2; D may be TRBD1 (5 bases). V lost 0 bases and J 3 bases, leaving 9 bases between the germline ends. This CDR3 has 14 amino acids. Germline V CDR1 and CDR2: SGHRS, YFSETQ. CDR3 protein: CASSLAGGDYGYTF. The DNA for the CDR3 is TGCGCCAGCAGCTTGGCCGGGGGAGACTATGGCTACACCTTC.

This clone was counted a few times. The rearrangement joins TRBV27 to TRBJ2-1, with D unclear. V lost 2 bases and J 1 base, leaving 3 bases between the germline ends. The CDR3 length is 13 residues. Germline values: CDR1 MNHEY, CDR2 SMNVEV (reference sequence). CDR3 loop: CASSLVSYNEQFF. The CDR3, as DNA: TGTGCCAGCAGTTTAGTGTCCTACAATGAGCAGTTCTTC.

V usage is TRBV15 and J usage is TRBJ2-1, with no clear D. Between the trimmed V and J ends, which lost 0 bases and 10 bases, there was a span of 16 bases. CDR3 size: 15 residues. Germline CDR1 and CDR2: LNHNV and YYDKDF (reference sequence). The CDR3 DNA sequence: TGTGCCACCAGCAGAGACGGATTGCGGCGAGAAGAGCAGTTCTTC. Amino acids: CATSRDGLRREEQFF.

The chain carries TRBV18 and TRBJ2-2, with no clear D. This CDR3 is built from 12 residues. The V end lost 5 bases, the J end lost 5 bases, and 6 bases lay between the germline ends. Germline CDR1 reads KGHSH; CDR2 reads LQKENI. The CDR3 DNA sequence: TGTGCCAGCTCATCCTGGACCGGGGAGCTGTTTTTT. Translating gives CASSSWTGELFF. The full variable domain, completed using reference TRBV18 and TRBJ2-2, is NAGVMQNPRHLVRRRGQEARLRCSPMKGHSHVYWYRQLPEEGLKFMVYLQKENIIDESGMPKERFSAEFPKEGPSILRIQQVVRGDSAAYFCASSSWTGELFFGEGSRLTVL.

The chain employs TRBV29-1 and TRBJ2-7; D perhaps matches TRBD2 (6 bases). The CDR3 runs to 14 residues. V lost 2 bases and J lost 6, with 17 bases in between. From germline, CDR1 is SQVTM and CDR2 ANQGSEA. The chain's CDR3 is CSVEIRGGSGEQYF. Here the CDR3 DNA reads TGCAGCGTTGAAATACGGGGAGGATCTGGCGAGCAGTACTTC.

This chain connects TRBV19 to TRBJ1-4; D may be TRBD1 (6 bases). Trimming took off 3 bases at V and 6 bases at J, with 14 bases between the two ends. Germline values: CDR1 LNHDA, CDR2 SQIVND (reference sequence). The CDR3 extends over 15 amino acids. The CDR3 here is CASSIEGRGDEKLFF. CDR3 bases: TGTGCCAGTAGTATTGAGGGCAGGGGAGATGAAAAACTGTTTTTT.

The CDR3 DNA reads TGTGCCAGCAGCTTGACGGCGGATCAGCCCCAGCATTTT. Translated, it gives CASSLTADQPQHF. J is TRBJ1-5 and V is TRBV7-9; D is ambiguous. Trimming pared 3 bases from V and 5 bases from J, leaving 8 bases between. CDR1 is SEHNR and CDR2 is FQNEAQ in the germline V gene (reference sequence). The CDR3 has 13 residues.

CDR3 in amino acids: CASSDRQGGNQPQHF. The CDR3 DNA sequence: TGTGCCAGCTCCGATAGGCAGGGGGGAAATCAGCCCCAGCATTTT. The chain recombines TRBV21-1 with TRBJ1-5; no check of the table's D call, TRBD1, against the DNA was made. TRBV21-1 constitutes a pseudogene. The CDR3 runs to 15 residues.

This clone was seen a single time. The genes are TRBV10-3 and TRBJ1-2; D might be TRBD1 (6 bases). Germline-derived CDR1 and CDR2 are ENHRY and SYGVKD. V lost 3 bases, J lost 12 bases, and 17 bases lay in between. This CDR3 spans 13 amino acids. This CDR3 is CAISEDRSGNDTF. CDR3 nucleotide sequence: TGTGCCATCAGTGAAGACAGGTCCGGGAACGACACCTTC.

The chain combines TRBV27 with TRBJ1-1; D is unclear. Germline V gene sequence: CDR1 MNHEY, CDR2 SMNVEV (reference sequence). Trimming stripped 4 bases from V and 5 bases from J, with 14 bases between. This CDR3 has 14 residues. The CDR3 nucleotides read TGTGCCAGCAGTTCAATTCAGCGTCGGACTGAAGCTTTCTTT. Protein product: CASSSIQRRTEAFF.

This clone was recorded once. This chain joins TRBV9 and TRBJ1-2; TRBD1 agrees at 7 bases. Germline-derived CDR1 and CDR2 are SGDLS and YYNGEE. Germline trimming cut 3 bases from V and 5 bases from J; bases unmatched to any gene: 10. The CDR3 has 15 amino acids. The chain's CDR3 is CASSAGQNPGYGYTF. CDR3 DNA: TGTGCCAGCAGCGCGGGACAGAACCCGGGGTATGGCTACACCTTC.

This clone turned up a few times. The V call is TRBV25-1, the J call TRBJ1-6; D not certain. Germline V gene lookup returns CDR1 MGHDK and CDR2 SYGVNS. Trimming took off 0 bases at V and 10 bases at J, with 4 bases between the two ends. The CDR3 loop spans 12 amino acids. The DNA of the CDR3 is TGTGCCAGCAGTGAATATTTCTCACCCCTCCACTTT. Its protein is CASSEYFSPLHF.

The V call is TRBV6-1, the J call TRBJ2-7; D call uncertain. Trimming removed 4 bases from V and 9 bases from J, with 10 bases in between. Per germline, CDR1 MNHNS and CDR2 SASEGT. The CDR3 length is 11 residues. CDR3 bases: TGTGCCAGCAGTGCTGACCTCGGGCAGTACTTC. Translating gives CASSADLGQYF.

V is TRBV7-9 and J is TRBJ2-7; D may be TRBD2 (5 bases). From germline, CDR1 is SEHNR and CDR2 FQNEAQ (reference sequence). The CDR3 is 13 residues long. V was clipped by 4 bases and J by 5 bases, with 12 bases between them. The DNA for the CDR3 is TGTGCCAGCAGCTCCGGACTTCGCCACGAGCAGTACTTC. Protein product: CASSSGLRHEQYF.

The CDR3 sequence: CASSALTGASNYGYTF. The DNA for the CDR3 is TGTGCCAGCAGTGCCTTGACAGGGGCCTCTAACTATGGCTACACCTTC. The chain employs TRBV6-1 and TRBJ1-2; 8 bases match TRBD1. The CDR3 has 16 residues. Unmatched junction bases numbered 7, after V lost 4 bases and J lost 0 bases. Germline V gives CDR1 MNHNS, CDR2 SASEGT.

V is TRBV5-1 and J is TRBJ1-2; TRBD1 aligns across 7 bases. The germline CDR1 and CDR2 sequences are SGHRS and YFSETQ. V was pared by 5 bases and J by 4 bases, with 8 bases of the junction left unmatched. The CDR3 has 14 residues. The CDR3 DNA follows: TGCGCCAGCAGTTACCGACAGGGAGGCTATGGCTACACCTTC. Translating gives CASSYRQGGYGYTF.

V and J are TRBV4-2 and TRBJ1-3, with D maybe TRBD1 (5 bases). The length of the CDR3 is 15 residues. Germline V gene sequence: CDR1 LGHNA, CDR2 YNFKEQ. Trimming cost V 4 bases and J 4 bases, with 14 bases left between them. The CDR3 bases are TGTGCCAGCAGCCCCGAGAGAGGGACGGGAAACACCATATATTTT. As protein: CASSPERGTGNTIYF.

This chain connects TRBV6-1 to TRBJ1-2; tentatively, D is TRBD1 (6 bases). The CDR3 length is 14 residues. V gave up 8 bases and J gave up 2 bases, with 15 bases separating them. The germline gives CDR1 MNHNS, CDR2 SASEGT. The DNA of the CDR3 is TGTGCCAGCGTTCCCCCCGGGACAAACTATGGCTACACCTTC. The encoded protein is CASVPPGTNYGYTF.

The chain is built from TRBV10-3 and TRBJ1-4, with D perhaps matching TRBD1 (6 bases). The CDR3 runs 16 residues. Germline V gene sequence: CDR1 ENHRY, CDR2 SYGVKD. V gave up 4 bases and J gave up 5 bases, with 17 bases separating them. The CDR3 region is CAISATVTGQNEKLFF. The CDR3 coding sequence is TGTGCCATCAGTGCAACCGTGACAGGCCAGAATGAAAAACTGTTTTTT.

The chain uses TRBV19 and TRBJ1-2; 9 bases line up with TRBD1. This CDR3 has 14 residues. The junction had 9 bases not matched to a gene; V was cut back by 7 bases and J by 6 bases. CDR1 LNHDA and CDR2 SQIVND come from the germline V gene (reference sequence). DNA for the CDR3: TGTGCCAGTACCCCGGTGACAGGGGGTCATGGCTACACCTTC. Translated: CASTPVTGGHGYTF.